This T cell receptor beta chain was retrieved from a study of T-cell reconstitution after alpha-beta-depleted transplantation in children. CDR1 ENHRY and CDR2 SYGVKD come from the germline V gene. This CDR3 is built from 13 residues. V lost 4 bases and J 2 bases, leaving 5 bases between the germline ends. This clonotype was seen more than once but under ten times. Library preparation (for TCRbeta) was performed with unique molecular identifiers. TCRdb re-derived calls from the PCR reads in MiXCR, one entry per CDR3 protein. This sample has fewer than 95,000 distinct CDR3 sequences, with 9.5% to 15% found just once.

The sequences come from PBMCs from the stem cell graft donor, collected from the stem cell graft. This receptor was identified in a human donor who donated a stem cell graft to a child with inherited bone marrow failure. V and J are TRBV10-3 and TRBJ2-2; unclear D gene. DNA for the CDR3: TGTGCCATCAGTGCGCTCAACACCGGGGAGCTGTTTTTT. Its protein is CAISALNTGELFF.